These 31 T cell receptor beta chains share one sample of origin, sequenced in a study of T cells in Graves' hyperthyroidism and ophthalmopathy. Using RNA transcripts as the source, TCR beta CDR3 regions were amplified. HTBI primers were the set used in a first-round RT-PCR of the TCR CDR3. MiXCR, run by TCRdb on the multiplex PCR reads, gives a single entry per CDR3 protein. The data contain about 250,000 distinct CDR3 sequences, almost 25% of them singletons. Sequenced material: blood. These receptors all stem from a woman aged 40 to 50 with Graves' ophthalmopathy.

Many counts were recorded for this clonotype. The rearrangement joins TRBV20-1 to TRBJ1-1, with D possibly TRBD1 on 6 matching bases. The CDR3 consists of 13 residues. Germline V gene lookup returns CDR1 DFQATT and CDR2 SNEGSKA (reference sequence). The V and J ends lost 6 bases and 1 base respectively, with 12 bases between them. The CDR3 here is CSAAGVGNTEAFF. As DNA, the CDR3 is TGCAGTGCGGCAGGGGTGGGGAACACTGAAGCTTTCTTT.

The CDR3 DNA follows: TGTGCCAGCAGCTTGGGCCTAAGGACAGTCCAAGAGACCCAGTACTTC. Its protein product is CASSLGLRTVQETQYF. The chain couples TRBV13 to TRBJ2-5; D is perhaps TRBD1 (6 bases). The ends were cut back, 3 bases at V and 1 base at J, with 15 bases in the middle. CDR1 and CDR2 (germline): PRHDT, FYEKMQ (reference sequence). CDR3 size: 16 residues.

At least ten counts were recorded for this clonotype. The chain couples TRBV28 to TRBJ2-7, with 7 bases lining up with TRBD1. The CDR3 has 15 amino acids. The germline gives CDR1 MDHEN, CDR2 SYDVKM. After removal of 4 bases from V and 3 bases from J, the junction contained 9 bases not matched to a gene. CDR3: CASSYRGPLLYEQYF. CDR3 DNA: TGTGCCAGCAGTTACAGGGGACCCCTGCTCTACGAGCAGTACTTC.

This clonotype was seen ten or more times. V gene TRBV20-1 combines with J gene TRBJ2-2; D gene uncertain. V was shortened by 3 bases and J by 0 bases, with 5 bases between the two germline ends. The germline gives CDR1 DFQATT, CDR2 SNEGSKA (reference sequence). The CDR3 has 13 residues. The CDR3 sequence is CSASRTNTGELFF. The CDR3 DNA follows: TGCAGTGCTAGCAGGACGAACACCGGGGAGCTGTTTTTT.

This clonotype was found many times. A much larger clone differs by one base, so this may be a read error. The chain couples TRBV28 to TRBJ2-5; no reliable D call. The CDR3 spans 11 residues. Germline values: CDR1 MDHEN, CDR2 SYDVKM. V was shortened by 3 bases and J by 4 bases, with 3 bases between the two germline ends. As DNA, the CDR3 is TGTGCCAGCAGTTTTATAGAGACCCAGTACTTC. Translating gives CASSFIETQYF.

This clonotype came up many times. This chain connects TRBV19 to TRBJ2-3; D uncertain. The germline V and J ends were trimmed by 5 bases and 2 bases, with 11 bases remaining between them. Germline V gene sequence: CDR1 LNHDA, CDR2 SQIVND (reference sequence). CDR3 length equals 14 residues. The CDR3 DNA is TGTGCCAGTAGTGGCGGCCCCCCCACAGATACGCAGTATTTT. Its translation: CASSGGPPTDTQYF. The full variable domain, in which reference TRBV19 and TRBJ2-3 provide the parts outside the CDR3, is DGGITQSPKYLFRKEGQNVTLSCEQNLNHDAMYWYRQDPGQGLRLIYYSQIVNDFQKGDIAEGYSVSREKKESFPLTVTSAQKNPTAFYLCASSGGPPTDTQYFGPGTRLTVL.

This sequence joins TRBV6-1 and TRBJ2-5; D is ambiguous. V was shortened by 0 bases and J by 7 bases, with 15 bases between the two germline ends. This CDR3 has 15 residues. Germline V gene lookup returns CDR1 MNHNS and CDR2 SASEGT. This CDR3 is CASSEAWQPDGTQYF. The CDR3 coding sequence is TGTGCCAGCAGTGAAGCCTGGCAGCCCGATGGGACCCAGTACTTC.

This clonotype was detected many times. The rearrangement uses TRBV12-3 or TRBV12-4 and TRBJ1-2; D is perhaps TRBD1 (5 bases). The ends were cut back, 5 bases at V and 5 bases at J, with 9 bases in the middle. The CDR3 loop spans 12 amino acids. The CDR3 bases are TGTGCCAGCAGTAGTGCAGGGTATGGCTACACCTTC. Translated: CASSSAGYGYTF.

The chain combines TRBV10-2 with TRBJ1-2; D is unresolved. There are 14 residues in the CDR3. Germline V CDR1 and CDR2: WSHSY, SAAADI. V was clipped by 6 bases and J by 5 bases, with 16 bases between them. The CDR3 sequence is CASSSSTGFYGYTF. The CDR3 DNA reads TGCGCCAGCAGCTCATCGACCGGCTTTTATGGCTACACCTTC.

This clonotype appeared many times. This rearrangement joins TRBV28 to TRBJ2-7; D might be TRBD1 (6 bases). The V end was cut by 6 bases, the J end by 6 bases, with 12 bases between. This CDR3 region has 12 residues. The germline V gene encodes CDR1 MDHEN and CDR2 SYDVKM. Written as DNA, the CDR3 is TGTGCCAGCAGGAGACAGGCGGGCGAGCAGTACTTC. The encoded protein is CASRRQAGEQYF.

This clonotype was seen many times. The chain carries TRBV12-3 or TRBV12-4 and TRBJ2-7, with 11 bases matching TRBD2. V trimming: 6 bases; J trimming: 4 bases; junction bases outside the gene matches: 11. The CDR3 totals 16 residues. CDR3 sequence reads: CASSIGSGRAAYEQYF. CDR3 DNA sequence: TGTGCCAGCAGCATCGGTAGCGGGAGGGCCGCGTACGAGCAGTACTTC.

This clonotype showed up many times. The J gene is TRBJ1-1, the V gene TRBV20-1, with a possible D match to TRBD1 (6 bases). The V end lost 6 bases, the J end lost 5 bases, and 16 bases lay between the germline ends. CDR3 size: 13 residues. Germline lookup yields CDR1 DFQATT and CDR2 SNEGSKA (reference sequence). DNA for the CDR3: TGCAGTGCCCCCCGAGGGGGGAAGACTGAAGCTTTCTTT. Its translation: CSAPRGGKTEAFF.

This clonotype was counted ten times or more. J is TRBJ2-5 and V is TRBV29-1; 9 bases match TRBD1. Germline trimming cut 6 bases from V and 7 bases from J; bases unmatched to any gene: 9. Germline V gives CDR1 SQVTM, CDR2 ANQGSEA. This CDR3 contains 13 residues. The CDR3 coding sequence is TGCAGCGTCGATGGGACAGGGAAATCGACCCAGTACTTC. Encoded protein: CSVDGTGKSTQYF.

The table lists this clonotype with many counts. V gene TRBV19 combines with J gene TRBJ1-1; TRBD1 agrees at 8 bases. The CDR3 is 14 amino acids. Per the germline V gene, CDR1 is LNHDA and CDR2 is SQIVND (reference sequence). Losses at the gene ends were 7 bases for V and 4 bases for J; bases not matched to a gene: 8. The CDR3 protein is CASIPGGATTEAFF. The DNA for the CDR3 is TGTGCCAGTATACCAGGGGGCGCAACCACTGAAGCTTTCTTT. Drawing the rest from reference TRBV19 and TRBJ1-1, the complete variable domain is DGGITQSPKYLFRKEGQNVTLSCEQNLNHDAMYWYRQDPGQGLRLIYYSQIVNDFQKGDIAEGYSVSREKKESFPLTVTSAQKNPTAFYLCASIPGGATTEAFFGQGTRLTVV.

This clonotype was detected ten times or more. Mismatch with germline at one junction end may stem from a read error. V gene TRBV19 combines with J gene TRBJ2-2; perhaps TRBD2 as D (5 bases). Germline V gives CDR1 LNHDA, CDR2 SQIVND (reference sequence). This CDR3 comprises 15 residues. CDR3: CATSGGGANTGELFF. CDR3 bases: TGTGCCACTAGTGGCGGAGGCGCGAACACCGGGGAGCTGTTTTTT.

This clonotype appeared many times. This chain uses TRBV9 with TRBJ2-7, with 10 bases lining up with TRBD2. From germline, CDR1 is SGDLS and CDR2 YYNGEE. The CDR3 is 14 amino acids. With 3 bases clipped from V and 3 bases from J, the junction kept 3 bases outside the gene matches. DNA of the CDR3: TGTGCCAGCAGCGACGGGACTAGCGACTACGAGCAGTACTTC. Its translation is CASSDGTSDYEQYF. The whole variable domain, remainder taken from reference TRBV9 and TRBJ2-7, is DSGVTQTPKHLITATGQRVTLRCSPRSGDLSVYWYQQSLDQGLQFLIQYYNGEERAKGNILERFSAQQFPDLHSELNLSSLELGDSALYFCASSDGTSDYEQYFGPGTRLTVT.

This clonotype was seen repeatedly, ten times or more. The chain uses TRBV6-1 and TRBJ2-7; TRBD2 aligns across 12 bases. CDR3 length: 15 residues. Unmatched junction bases numbered 3, after V lost 4 bases and J lost 2 bases. Per germline, CDR1 MNHNS and CDR2 SASEGT. The CDR3 sequence: CASSGLAGGPYEQYF. DNA for the CDR3: TGTGCCAGCAGTGGTCTAGCGGGAGGGCCCTACGAGCAGTACTTC.

In its sample, this clonotype was seen many times. This sequence joins TRBV6-5 and TRBJ1-5, with D hard to call. Germline values: CDR1 MNHEY, CDR2 SVGAGI. Trimming removed 5 bases from V and 0 bases from J, with 8 bases in between. This CDR3 contains 14 residues. The DNA for the CDR3 is TGTGCCAGCAGTCTCCAGTATAGCAATCAGCCCCAGCATTTT. Translation: CASSLQYSNQPQHF.

This clonotype was counted many times. The V call is TRBV30, the J call TRBJ2-2; weak D call: TRBD2 (5 bases). CDR1 GTSNPN and CDR2 SVGIG come from the germline V gene (reference sequence). The ends were cut back, 3 bases at V and 4 bases at J, with 9 bases in the middle. The CDR3 totals 13 residues. CDR3 protein: CAWRRALTGELFF. The CDR3 DNA follows: TGTGCCTGGAGGCGGGCCCTCACCGGGGAGCTGTTTTTT. The full variable domain, completed using reference TRBV30 and TRBJ2-2, is SQTIHQWPATLVQPVGSPLSLECTVEGTSNPNLYWYRQAAGRGLQLLFYSVGIGQISSEVPQNLSASRPQDRQFILSSKKLLLSDSGFYLCAWRRALTGELFFGEGSRLTVL.

The CDR3 sequence is CASSPGYWEQYF. The DNA for the CDR3 is TGTGCCAGCAGTCCAGGGTACTGGGAACAGTACTTC. The rearrangement uses TRBV28 and TRBJ2-4, with D perhaps TRBD1 (5 bases). CDR1 is MDHEN, CDR2 SYDVKM, per germline. The CDR3 sequence is 12 residues long. Trimming shortened V by 5 bases and J by 13 bases, and 15 bases separated the two germline ends.

The V gene is TRBV12-3 or TRBV12-4, the J gene TRBJ1-5; D possibly corresponds to TRBD1 (5 bases). The V end was cut by 3 bases, the J end by 7 bases, with 16 bases between. The CDR3 has 15 amino acids. The DNA for the CDR3 is TGTGCCAGCAGTTTCGGCACTCGGGGCGACCAGCCCCAGCATTTT. It translates to CASSFGTRGDQPQHF.

This clonotype was detected ten times or more. The chain joins TRBV20-1 to TRBJ2-7; TRBD2 is a possible D gene (6 bases). Germline V gives CDR1 DFQATT, CDR2 SNEGSKA (reference sequence). The V end was cut by 5 bases, the J end by 0 bases, with 14 bases between. This CDR3 has 14 amino acids. The CDR3 region is CSAPLAVGSYEQYF. The CDR3 nucleotides are TGCAGTGCTCCCTTAGCGGTCGGCTCCTACGAGCAGTACTTC.

The table lists this clonotype with many counts. The chain joins TRBV28 to TRBJ2-2; a weak D match, TRBD2 (5 bases). The CDR3 runs to 16 residues. Germline values: CDR1 MDHEN, CDR2 SYDVKM. V dropped 3 bases and J dropped 5 bases, with 16 bases sitting between them. In nucleotides, the CDR3 is TGTGCCAGCAGTTTCCGGTTCCTAAAGCGGACCGGGGAGCTGTTTTTT. The encoded protein is CASSFRFLKRTGELFF.

This chain uses TRBV6-5 with TRBJ1-1, with D hard to call. The CDR3 contains 13 residues. CDR1 and CDR2 (germline): MNHEY, SVGAGI. The germline V and J ends were trimmed by 4 bases and 7 bases, with 13 bases remaining between them. The CDR3 here is CASSSGPSGEAFF. CDR3 coding DNA: TGTGCCAGCAGTTCCGGGCCGTCGGGTGAAGCTTTCTTT.

This rearrangement joins TRBV6-2 or TRBV6-3 to TRBJ1-5; D not certain. The germline V gene has CDR1 MNHEY and CDR2 SVGEGT. V was trimmed by 6 bases and J by 2 bases, leaving 14 bases between them. The CDR3 extends over 15 amino acids. The CDR3 region has the DNA TGTGCCAGCAGCCTACTCGGATTGGGCAATCAGCCCCAGCATTTT. Its protein product is CASSLLGLGNQPQHF.

This clonotype was seen repeatedly, ten times or more. The V call is TRBV19, the J call TRBJ1-5; 9 positions agree with TRBD1. CDR1 LNHDA and CDR2 SQIVND come from the germline V gene (reference sequence). V was clipped by 7 bases and J by 6 bases; unmatched bases: 10. The CDR3 is made up of 15 amino acids. CDR3 nucleotide sequence: TGTGCCAGTACCATGGGACAGGGAATGAGTCAGCCCCAGCATTTT. Protein: CASTMGQGMSQPQHF.

This clonotype was detected ten times or more. The V and J genes are TRBV20-1 and TRBJ1-1; the D gene is possibly TRBD1 (6 bases). The V and J ends lost 5 bases and 0 bases respectively, with 19 bases between them. Germline V gene data show CDR1 as DFQATT and CDR2 as SNEGSKA (reference sequence). This CDR3 has 16 amino acids. The CDR3: CSAAKGGLGMNTEAFF. CDR3 bases: TGCAGTGCTGCCAAGGGGGGGTTGGGGATGAACACTGAAGCTTTCTTT.

This clonotype was detected many times. The chain uses TRBV30 and TRBJ1-1; 7 bases match TRBD1. The CDR3 totals 13 residues. Germline CDR1 reads GTSNPN; CDR2 reads SVGIG (reference sequence). The junction had 0 bases not matched to a gene; V was cut back by 1 base and J by 1 base. The CDR3 reads CAWSGDRNTEAFF. Written as DNA, the CDR3 is TGTGCCTGGAGTGGGGACAGGAACACTGAAGCTTTCTTT.

This clonotype was observed many times. V and J are TRBV7-9 and TRBJ1-1; D perhaps matches TRBD1 (5 bases). The V and J ends lost 4 bases and 0 bases respectively, with 12 bases between them. The CDR3 runs to 15 residues. Germline V gives CDR1 SEHNR, CDR2 FQNEAQ (reference sequence). CDR3 coding DNA: TGTGCCAGCAGCTCTGATGGGACCGTGAACACTGAAGCTTTCTTT. It codes for CASSSDGTVNTEAFF.

This sequence joins TRBV6-2 or TRBV6-3 and TRBJ2-7; D possibly uses TRBD1 or TRBD2 (5 bases each). Germline CDR1 reads MNHEY; CDR2 reads SVGEGT. V was pared by 0 bases and J by 2 bases, with 11 bases between. The CDR3 spans 15 residues. The CDR3 protein is CASSYSGDAAYEQYF. The CDR3 coding sequence is TGTGCCAGCAGTTACTCAGGGGACGCTGCCTACGAGCAGTACTTC.

This clonotype was counted only a few times. V usage is TRBV6-5 and J usage is TRBJ1-6; 10 bases match TRBD1. The junction had 2 bases not matched to a gene; V was cut back by 6 bases and J by 9 bases. Looked up from germline, CDR1 is MNHEY and CDR2 is SVGAGI. The CDR3 covers 13 residues. CDR3 amino acids: CASRRDRGSPLHF. The CDR3 bases are TGTGCCAGCAGGCGGGACAGGGGTTCACCCCTCCACTTT.